The 13 T cell receptor beta chains presented below share a single source sample, sequenced in a study of glioma-infiltrating T cells after dendritic cell vaccination. The method was immunoSEQ multiplex PCR; TCRdb's version includes in-frame clones alone and lacks a portion of them. This table holds roughly 100,000 clones, around 81% found once. The source was blood, collected before dendritic cell vaccination. These TCRs come from a human donor with glioblastoma.

This rearrangement joins TRBV18 to TRBJ1-1, with D possibly matching TRBD1 (5 bases). V was clipped by 3 bases and J by 2 bases, with 10 bases between them. The CDR3 totals 14 residues. The V gene's germline CDR1 is KGHSH and CDR2 LQKENI. The DNA for the CDR3 is TGTGCCAGCTCACCGTTGGGGGGAAACACTGAAGCTTTCTTT. This sequence encodes CASSPLGGNTEAFF.

The V gene is TRBV5-4, the J gene TRBJ1-1; 8 nucleotides line up with TRBD1. Germline values: CDR1 SGHNT, CDR2 YYREEE (reference sequence). The CDR3 runs 16 residues. V gave up 1 base and J gave up 5 bases; unmatched junction bases: 10. This chain's CDR3 is CASSLTQGAMGTEAFF. CDR3 nucleotide sequence: TGTGCCAGCAGCTTGACGCAGGGGGCGATGGGGACTGAAGCTTTCTTT.

V is TRBV6-5 and J is TRBJ1-4, with TRBD1 identical over 9 bases. The germline V gene encodes CDR1 MNHEY and CDR2 SVGAGI. CDR3 length equals 14 residues. V was clipped by 5 bases and J by 6 bases; unmatched bases: 4. CDR3: CASSDYRGHEKLFF. In nucleotides, the CDR3 is TGTGCCAGCAGTGACTACAGGGGGCATGAAAAACTGTTTTTT.

The chain is built from TRBV28 and TRBJ2-7, with TRBD1 as a possible D gene (6 bases). Germline CDR1 MDHEN, CDR2 SYDVKM. The CDR3 has 15 residues. Between the trimmed V and J ends, which lost 5 bases and 5 bases, there was a span of 19 bases. CDR3 sequence reads: CASSPYTGSENEQYF. The CDR3 bases are TGTGCCAGCAGTCCATATACAGGGTCGGAAAACGAGCAGTACTTC.

The chain is built from TRBV10-1 and TRBJ2-5; weak D call: TRBD2 (5 bases). Trimming removed 3 bases from V and 2 bases from J, with 10 bases in between. Germline V lookup: CDR1 WNHNN, CDR2 SYGVQD (reference sequence). The CDR3 length is 14 residues. Written as DNA, the CDR3 is TGCGCCAGCAGTGATATAGGGAGACAAGAGACCCAGTACTTC. Its protein product is CASSDIGRQETQYF.

The chain carries TRBV30 and TRBJ2-1; a possible D gene is TRBD2 (6 bases). CDR1 and CDR2 (germline): GTSNPN, SVGIG (reference sequence). V gave up 4 bases and J gave up 5 bases, with 9 bases separating them. The CDR3 loop spans 12 amino acids. The CDR3 sequence is CAWTGGDNEQFF. DNA for the CDR3: TGTGCCTGGACCGGAGGGGACAATGAGCAGTTCTTC.

This chain uses TRBV7-2 with TRBJ2-3; a possible D gene is TRBD1 (6 bases). CDR3 length: 16 residues. V was trimmed by 8 bases and J by 2 bases, leaving 20 bases between them. Per the germline V gene, CDR1 is SGHTA and CDR2 is FQGNSA. The CDR3 sequence is CASVRRLGAYTDTQYF. CDR3 coding DNA: TGTGCCAGCGTCCGGCGACTGGGGGCCTACACAGATACGCAGTATTTT.

This clone is a singleton in its sample. This chain links TRBV5-1 with TRBJ1-2, with no clear D. Germline CDR1 and CDR2: SGHRS and YFSETQ. The CDR3 sequence is 14 residues long. V was cut by 5 bases and J by 2 bases, with 13 bases left in between. CDR3 bases: TGCGCCAGCAGGATGACGGTGGAGAACTATGGCTACACCTTC. It encodes CASRMTVENYGYTF.

The chain carries TRBV19 and TRBJ1-4, with 7 bases matching TRBD1. Germline CDR1 reads LNHDA; CDR2 reads SQIVND (reference sequence). There are 12 residues in the CDR3. The junction had 5 bases not matched to a gene; V was cut back by 5 bases and J by 11 bases. The CDR3 bases are TGTGCCAGTAGTCCCGACAGGGACAAACTGTTTTTT. Its translation: CASSPDRDKLFF.

This chain links TRBV7-9 with TRBJ2-7; 8 bases agree with TRBD1. The CDR3 has 14 residues. Trimming at V came to 5 bases and at J to 6 bases, leaving 9 bases not matched to a gene. CDR1 and CDR2 (germline): SEHNR, FQNEAQ (reference sequence). CDR3 in amino acids: CASSRQGPLSEQYF. The CDR3 coding sequence is TGTGCCAGCAGCCGACAGGGGCCCTTATCCGAGCAGTACTTC.

The rearrangement joins TRBV19 to TRBJ1-1, with a possible D match to TRBD1 (5 bases). The V gene's germline CDR1 is LNHDA and CDR2 SQIVND (reference sequence). The CDR3 is 15 residues long. V was trimmed by 7 bases and J by 3 bases, leaving 18 bases between them. The DNA of the CDR3 is TGTGCCAGTACCTCATCCCCGCGGGGGGACACTGAAGCTTTCTTT. Residues: CASTSSPRGDTEAFF.

This chain links TRBV5-6 with TRBJ1-1; possibly TRBD1 for D (6 bases). V lost 5 bases and J lost 1, with 21 bases in between. Germline CDR1 is SGHDT and CDR2 is YYEEEE. The CDR3 is made up of 17 amino acids. CDR3 in amino acids: CASSATGQIGGNTEAFF. For the CDR3, the DNA is TGTGCCAGCAGTGCGACGGGACAAATCGGAGGGAACACTGAAGCTTTCTTT. Based on the CDR3 plus reference TRBV5-6 and TRBJ1-1, the full variable domain is DAGVTQSPTHLIKTRGQQVTLRCSPKSGHDTVSWYQQALGQGPQFIFQYYEEEERQRGNFPDRFSGHQFPNYSSELNVNALLLGDSALYLCASSATGQIGGNTEAFFGQGTRLTVV.

The chain links TRBV19 to TRBJ2-7; the match to TRBD1 covers 7 bases. CDR1 and CDR2 from the germline V gene are LNHDA and SQIVND (reference sequence). With 4 bases clipped from V and 1 base from J, the junction kept 7 bases outside the gene matches. CDR3 length: 15 amino acids. The CDR3 nucleotides are TGTGCCAGTAGTACTACCGGGACAGCGTCCTACGAGCAGTACTTC. Translation: CASSTTGTASYEQYF.